This passage covers 22 T cell receptor beta chains from one sample sequenced in a study of T cell changes during pregnancy in multiple sclerosis. Generated by immunoSEQ multiplex PCR, the TCRdb table keeps only in-frame clones and is missing some. The data contain 70,000 to 100,000 clones, around 93% of them singletons. Material: peripheral blood, obtained in the third trimester of pregnancy. The receptors originated from a female donor in good health, enrolled as a control in a pregnancy study.

This sequence joins TRBV28 and TRBJ2-7; 9 nucleotides align to TRBD1. Trimming at V came to 4 bases and at J to 2 bases, leaving 0 bases not matched to a gene. CDR3 size: 13 residues. Germline-derived CDR1 and CDR2 are MDHEN and SYDVKM. The CDR3 DNA is TGTGCCAGCAGTTGGGACAGGGCCTACGAGCAGTACTTC. The encoded protein is CASSWDRAYEQYF.

The rearrangement links TRBV19 to TRBJ1-2, with TRBD1 identical over 8 bases. The CDR3 runs 14 residues. The germline CDR1 and CDR2 sequences are LNHDA and SQIVND (reference sequence). V lost 6 bases and J lost 4; bases outside the gene matches: 7. In nucleotides, the CDR3 is TGTGCCAGTAGGGAGGACAGGGACGCCTATGGCTACACCTTC. It translates to CASREDRDAYGYTF.

The V gene is TRBV2, the J gene TRBJ2-5, with D possibly being TRBD1 (6 bases). The CDR3 loop spans 16 amino acids. Trimming removed 6 bases from V and 9 bases from J, with 26 bases in between. Germline values: CDR1 SNHLY, CDR2 FYNNEI. CDR3 protein: CASRGTDRRPTGPQYF. For the CDR3, the DNA is TGTGCCAGCAGGGGAACCGACAGGCGACCAACGGGACCCCAGTACTTC.

V and J are TRBV18 and TRBJ2-7; D uncertain. The CDR3 covers 16 residues. The V gene's germline CDR1 is KGHSH and CDR2 LQKENI. V lost 2 bases to trimming and J lost 0 bases, with 14 bases between them. The CDR3 is CASSPGGQASSYEQYF. In nucleotides, the CDR3 is TGTGCCAGCTCACCAGGTGGGCAGGCAAGCTCCTACGAGCAGTACTTC.

V and J are TRBV28 and TRBJ1-2; D is possibly TRBD1 (5 bases). The germline V and J ends were trimmed by 3 bases and 5 bases, with 10 bases remaining between them. Per the germline V gene, CDR1 is MDHEN and CDR2 is SYDVKM. CDR3 length: 13 amino acids. The CDR3: CASSFWGPYGYTF. CDR3 DNA sequence: TGTGCCAGCAGTTTTTGGGGCCCATATGGCTACACCTTC.

V usage is TRBV28 and J usage is TRBJ2-7; D might be TRBD1 (5 bases). V lost 3 bases, J lost 0 bases, and 12 bases lay in between. The CDR3 is 15 amino acids. CDR1 is MDHEN, CDR2 SYDVKM, per germline. CDR3 DNA sequence: TGTGCCAGCAGTTTCAGGTTAGGGGTCTCCTACGAGCAGTACTTC. Translation gives CASSFRLGVSYEQYF.

The chain joins TRBV5-1 to TRBJ2-7, with 7 bases lining up with TRBD1. V was pared by 1 base and J by 2 bases, with 6 bases of the junction left unmatched. The CDR3 is 15 amino acids. Germline V gives CDR1 SGHRS, CDR2 YFSETQ. Here the CDR3 DNA reads TGCGCCAGCAGCTTGTTTCAGGGGGTTACCTACGAGCAGTACTTC. Residues: CASSLFQGVTYEQYF. The full variable domain, rest sourced from reference TRBV5-1 and TRBJ2-7, is KAGVTQTPRYLIKTRGQQVTLSCSPISGHRSVSWYQQTPGQGLQFLFEYFSETQRNKGNFPGRFSGRQFSNSRSEMNVSTLELGDSALYLCASSLFQGVTYEQYFGPGTRLTVT.

The chain is built from TRBV5-1 and TRBJ2-1, with 9 nucleotides matching TRBD2. This CDR3 is 16 amino acids long. From germline, CDR1 is SGHRS and CDR2 YFSETQ. V was clipped by 4 bases and J by 6 bases; unmatched bases: 11. CDR3 bases: TGCGCCAGCAGCCACAACGGAGCGGGAGGTTCCAATGAGCAGTTCTTC. This translates into CASSHNGAGGSNEQFF.

The chain is built from TRBV6-1 and TRBJ2-5, with 7 nucleotides matching TRBD2. Germline CDR1 is MNHNS and CDR2 is SASEGT. The CDR3 has 16 residues. The V segment lost 3 bases and the J segment 3 bases; nucleotides outside the gene matches: 10. CDR3 amino acids: CASSDLGGTDEETQYF. DNA for the CDR3: TGTGCCAGCAGTGACCTGGGGGGGACGGACGAAGAGACCCAGTACTTC.

This clone was found once. V usage is TRBV5-1 and J usage is TRBJ2-3, with 8 bases fitting TRBD2. The CDR3 is 14 amino acids. The V segment lost 5 bases and the J segment 2 bases; nucleotides outside the gene matches: 4. Germline V gene data show CDR1 as SGHRS and CDR2 as YFSETQ. This chain's CDR3 is CASSSGALTDTQYF. The DNA of the CDR3 is TGCGCCAGCAGTAGCGGGGCACTCACAGATACGCAGTATTTT.

The chain uses TRBV5-4 and TRBJ2-3; tentative D call: TRBD1 (5 bases). CDR1 is SGHNT and CDR2 is YYREEE in the germline V gene (reference sequence). Trimming took 4 bases from V and 4 from J, leaving 10 bases between them. This CDR3 contains 13 residues. The CDR3 loop reads CASSPGSADTQYF. In nucleotides, the CDR3 is TGTGCCAGCAGCCCAGGGTCTGCAGATACGCAGTATTTT.

The CDR3 is CASSAQYRGPWELFF. In nucleotides, the CDR3 is TGTGCCAGCAGTGCACAATACAGGGGGCCGTGGGAGCTGTTTTTT. The chain recombines TRBV2 with TRBJ2-2; 9 bases are a match to TRBD1. The CDR3 is 15 residues long. Losses at the gene ends were 4 bases for V and 9 bases for J; bases not matched to a gene: 9. Per the germline V gene, CDR1 is SNHLY and CDR2 is FYNNEI.

The CDR3 spells CASSLGDTKIYGYTF. The CDR3 DNA sequence: TGCGCCAGCAGCTTGGGGGACACCAAGATCTATGGCTACACCTTC. The chain uses TRBV5-1 and TRBJ1-2, with TRBD1 as a possible D gene (6 bases). Germline V gives CDR1 SGHRS, CDR2 YFSETQ. CDR3 length: 15 residues. V was shortened by 0 bases and J by 4 bases, with 13 bases between the two germline ends.

The V gene is TRBV5-6, the J gene TRBJ1-2; possible D gene TRBD1, 6 bases. V dropped 4 bases and J dropped 8 bases, with 15 bases sitting between them. Germline V gene sequence: CDR1 SGHDT, CDR2 YYEEEE. This CDR3 spans 13 amino acids. CDR3 sequence reads: CASSLEGGRGYTF. CDR3 in DNA: TGTGCCAGCAGCCTGGAGGGGGGGCGAGGCTACACCTTC.

V gene TRBV28 combines with J gene TRBJ1-5, with D uncertain. The CDR3 covers 16 residues. Per germline, CDR1 MDHEN and CDR2 SYDVKM. V was trimmed by 6 bases and J by 0 bases, leaving 15 bases between them. In DNA form, the CDR3 reads TGTGCCAGCAGACAACCGACACACCTTAGCAATCAGCCCCAGCATTTT. Translated: CASRQPTHLSNQPQHF. The entire variable domain, with the rest obtained from reference TRBV28 and TRBJ1-5, is as follows: DVKVTQSSRYLVKRTGEKVFLECVQDMDHENMFWYRQDPGLGLRLIYFSYDVKMKEKGDIPEGYSVSREKKERFSLILESASTNQTSMYLCASRQPTHLSNQPQHFGDGTRLSIL.

The gene calls are TRBV6-1 and TRBJ2-7; 7 nucleotides match TRBD2. The V and J ends lost 3 bases and 3 bases, in that order; junction bases with no gene match: 8. Germline V lookup: CDR1 MNHNS, CDR2 SASEGT. The CDR3 sequence is 15 residues long. The CDR3 is CASSDGQGGVYEQYF. The CDR3 DNA reads TGTGCCAGCAGTGACGGCCAGGGAGGGGTCTACGAGCAGTACTTC.

The chain is built from TRBV11-2 and TRBJ2-7, with no clear D. The germline V gene has CDR1 SGHAT and CDR2 FQNNGV. The V end was cut by 5 bases, the J end by 1 base, with 12 bases between. CDR3 length equals 14 residues. CDR3 residues: CASSPRLESYEQYF. The CDR3 nucleotides read TGTGCCAGCAGCCCTAGACTCGAGTCCTACGAGCAGTACTTC.

The chain recombines TRBV2 with TRBJ1-5; 7 bases align to TRBD1. In germline, CDR1 is SNHLY, CDR2 FYNNEI. J lost 3 bases, V lost 7 bases, and 9 bases had no gene match. CDR3 length: 15 amino acids. As DNA, the CDR3 is TGTGCCAGCACTATACAGGGGATATCCAATCAGCCCCAGCATTTT. The encoded protein is CASTIQGISNQPQHF.

J is TRBJ2-1 and V is TRBV27, with 7 positions matching TRBD2. The CDR3 is made up of 13 amino acids. Germline-derived CDR1 and CDR2 are MNHEY and SMNVEV (reference sequence). J lost 6 bases, V lost 4 bases, and 3 bases had no gene match. CDR3 sequence (DNA): TGTGCCAGCAGTTCAGGACTAGGCAATGAGCAGTTCTTC. Translation: CASSSGLGNEQFF.

The chain uses TRBV28 and TRBJ2-7; D remains unclear. Trimming shortened V by 7 bases and J by 0 bases, and 16 bases separated the two germline ends. The germline gives CDR1 MDHEN, CDR2 SYDVKM. The CDR3 has 15 amino acids. The CDR3 DNA reads TGTGCCAGCATCGGTGCGTCCGATAACTCCTACGAGCAGTACTTC. Translated: CASIGASDNSYEQYF. Drawing the rest from reference TRBV28 and TRBJ2-7, the complete variable domain is DVKVTQSSRYLVKRTGEKVFLECVQDMDHENMFWYRQDPGLGLRLIYFSYDVKMKEKGDIPEGYSVSREKKERFSLILESASTNQTSMYLCASIGASDNSYEQYFGPGTRLTVT.

The chain combines TRBV27 with TRBJ2-2; 10 positions agree with TRBD2. Germline CDR1 reads MNHEY; CDR2 reads SMNVEV (reference sequence). The CDR3 totals 16 residues. Trimming removed 5 bases from V and 5 bases from J; junction bases left unmatched: 8. CDR3 amino acids: CASSKTSGLYTGELFF. DNA of the CDR3: TGTGCCAGCAGTAAGACTAGCGGGCTCTATACCGGGGAGCTGTTTTTT.

The J gene is TRBJ2-3, the V gene TRBV29-1, with 7 nucleotides matching TRBD2. The CDR3 has 13 amino acids. CDR1 is SQVTM, CDR2 ANQGSEA, per germline. J gave up 6 bases and V 7 bases, and 10 bases lay outside the gene matches. CDR3 loop: CSAKAGPSDTQYF. In DNA form, the CDR3 reads TGCAGCGCCAAAGCGGGACCATCGGATACGCAGTATTTT.